The rows below give T cell receptor beta chains drawn from one sample of a study of blood T cell repertoires in COVID-19. Here immunoSEQ multiplex PCR was the method, and the copy in TCRdb shows in-frame clones only, minus some. The sample has 310,000 or so clones; approximately 91% are singletons. Input material: PBMCs or T cells enriched from blood (not recorded which). The receptors derive from a middle-aged woman who had recovered from COVID-19. Each CDR3 is given with its conserved first and last residue. Fields, in order: D gene, clone size, V gene, J gene, CDR3 DNA, CDR3 protein. The D gene is left open where the match is weak. Clone size is stated in some rows and not others, as once, few, many or a class when expanded.

>.|.|TRBV29-1|TRBJ2-4
TGCAGCGTTTATCTCGGAGCCAAAAACATTCAGTACTTC
CSVYLGAKNIQYF
>.|.|TRBV5-5|TRBJ2-2
TGTGCCAGCAGCTTGGAAAGGGGAAGGGCCGGGGAGCTGTTTTTT
CASSLERGRAGELFF
>TRBD1|.|TRBV2|TRBJ2-3
TGTGCCAGCAGTACGGACAGGGGAGCAGATACGCAGTATTTT
CASSTDRGADTQYF
>.|.|TRBV29-1|TRBJ1-1
TGCAGCGTTTACAGGGTTCGAGACACTGAAGCTTTCTTT
CSVYRVRDTEAFF
>.|.|TRBV24-1|TRBJ1-5
TGTGCCACCAGTGACCCACAGCCCCAGCATTTT
CATSDPQPQHF
>TRBD1|.|TRBV30|TRBJ2-7
TGTGCCTGGAGTGCATGGACAGGATCCTACGAGCAGTACTTC
CAWSAWTGSYEQYF
>.|.|TRBV7-2|TRBJ2-7
TGTGCCAGCAGCCCTGCCGGACTATCCTACGAGCAGTACTTC
CASSPAGLSYEQYF
>.|.|TRBV27|TRBJ1-5
TGTGCCAGCAGTCGCAGGGATAGCAATCAGCCCCAGCATTTT
CASSRRDSNQPQHF
>TRBD1|.|TRBV2|TRBJ2-2
TGTGCCAGCGGCCCGAGCGAAGGGGGCCTGGTCGGGGAGCTGTTTTTT
CASGPSEGGLVGELFF
>TRBD2|.|TRBV7-9|TRBJ2-7
TGTGCCAGCACACTAGCGGCGACCTACGAGCAGTACTTC
CASTLAATYEQYF
>TRBD2|.|TRBV27|TRBJ2-5
TGTGCCAGCAGTGTATCCCGAGACGGGAGGGCCCAGTACTTC
CASSVSRDGRAQYF
>.|.|TRBV18|TRBJ1-5
TGTGCCAGCTCACCACCGCCCGGGGTGGGTCAGCCCCAGCATTTT
CASSPPPGVGQPQHF
>.|.|TRBV6-5|TRBJ1-6
TGTGCCAGCAGTTACAAGGCTCCAGGGGATAATTCACCCCTCCACTTT
CASSYKAPGDNSPLHF
>.|.|TRBV11-2|TRBJ1-5
TGTGCCAGCAGCCAATCCGGGGGTAAGGATCAGCCCCAGCATTTT
CASSQSGGKDQPQHF
>.|few|TRBV4-1|TRBJ1-6
TGCGCCAGCAGCCAAGATACGGGGAGCTCCTATAATTCACCCCTCCACTTT
CASSQDTGSSYNSPLHF
>TRBD2|few|TRBV2|TRBJ2-7
TGTGCCAGCAGTGGGAGGCTAGCGGGATTTGGCGAGCAGTACTTC
CASSGRLAGFGEQYF
>TRBD2|.|TRBV7-2|TRBJ2-3
TGTGCCAGCAGCTTAGGGGGCGGGGGAAGGGATACGCAGTATTTT
CASSLGGGGRDTQYF
>.|.|TRBV7-2|TRBJ2-7
TGTGCCAGCAGTTTTAGCATCCGGGGCGAGCAGTACTTC
CASSFSIRGEQYF
>TRBD2|.|TRBV5-6|TRBJ2-5
TGTGCCAGCAGCGTTTTAGCGGGAGGGGCGAGGGAGACCCAGTACTTC
CASSVLAGGARETQYF
>TRBD2|.|TRBV10-3|TRBJ2-1
TGTGCCATCAGTACGGGACTAGCGGGAGCCCCTTACAATGAGCAGTTCTTC
CAISTGLAGAPYNEQFF
>.|.|TRBV7-9|TRBJ1-2
TGTGCCAGCAGCCCGACGGAGTCTAACTATGGCTACACCTTC
CASSPTESNYGYTF
>TRBD1|.|TRBV5-1|TRBJ2-5
TGCGCCAGCAGCCAGGGACAGCATCAAGAGACCCAGTACTTC
CASSQGQHQETQYF